These 25 T cell receptor beta chains were all obtained from the same sample, sequenced in a study of T cells expressing NK-cell markers. TCRdb derives one entry per CDR3 protein from the 5' RACE reads, leaving out DNA. The sample has some 440,000 distinct CDR3 sequences; the top ten hold roughly 1.4%. Sequencing was performed on blood T cells: a sorted CD56 or NKG2C T cell subset, CD4+ or CD8+ T cells, or bulk PBMC T cells (not recorded which). The source is a woman between 45 and 65 years old in good health.

This chain joins TRBV5-5 and TRBJ2-3; TCRdb outputs TRBD1, but without DNA this stays unchecked. This CDR3 region has 17 residues. From germline, CDR1 is SGHKS and CDR2 YYEKEE (reference sequence). This chain's CDR3 is CASSLSLTGAGGDTQYF.

The chain joins TRBV4-1 to TRBJ1-2. Germline V CDR1 and CDR2: MGHRA, YSYEKL. This CDR3 has 15 residues. CDR3 sequence: CASSQEAGNLYGYTF.

V is TRBV3-1 and J is TRBJ2-5; TCRdb indicates TRBD1, and absent DNA this call remains unverified. This CDR3 has 15 residues. Germline V gene data show CDR1 as LGHDT and CDR2 as YNNKEL (reference sequence). This CDR3 reads CASSQDNHPGETQYF.

The chain is built from TRBV24-1 and TRBJ1-1; TCRdb calls TRBD1, which cannot be checked without DNA. Germline CDR1 KGHDR, CDR2 SFDVKD. This CDR3 comprises 13 residues. This chain's CDR3 is CATSDDRAPEAFF.

The chain carries TRBV12-3 or TRBV12-4 and TRBJ2-1; TCRdb gives TRBD2 as the D gene, but with no DNA this cannot be confirmed. This CDR3 is built from 19 residues. CDR3 residues: CASSPGRRGLAENYNEQFF.

The rearrangement uses TRBV2 and TRBJ2-1; TCRdb indicates TRBD2, and absent DNA this call remains unverified. The CDR3 totals 12 residues. Germline CDR1 SNHLY, CDR2 FYNNEI. CDR3 sequence reads: CASSGGPGMQFF. Full variable domain (rest looked up from reference TRBV2 and TRBJ2-1): EPEVTQTPSHQVTQMGQEVILRCVPISNHLYFYWYRQILGQKVEFLVSFYNNEISEKSEIFDDQFSVERPDGSNFTLKIRSTKLEDSAMYFCASSGGPGMQFFGPGTRLTVL.

The chain is built from TRBV12-3 or TRBV12-4 and TRBJ1-1. The CDR3 has 12 amino acids. The chain's CDR3 is CASRTMNTEAFF.

This rearrangement joins TRBV5-1 to TRBJ2-1; TCRdb reports TRBD1, a call that lacks DNA to check it against. Per germline, CDR1 SGHRS and CDR2 YFSETQ. The CDR3 has 15 residues. The chain's CDR3 is CASSPTGNNYNEQFF.

The rearrangement links TRBV7-8 to TRBJ2-7; lacking DNA, the TRBD1 call made by TCRdb goes unchecked. The germline V gene has CDR1 SGHVS and CDR2 FQNEAQ. The CDR3 is 15 amino acids. The CDR3 reads CASSLEGGNPYEQYF.

This chain joins TRBV10-3 and TRBJ2-3; the TCRdb D gene call, TRBD2, has no DNA to confirm it. The germline CDR1 and CDR2 sequences are ENHRY and SYGVKD. This CDR3 contains 16 residues. The CDR3 region is CAISEFSGRATDTQYF.

The chain joins TRBV20-1 to TRBJ2-1; TCRdb lists TRBD1, though no DNA is available to test this call. Germline assignment: CDR1 DFQATT and CDR2 SNEGSKA (reference sequence). This CDR3 has 15 amino acids. The CDR3: CSARGLQGAIDEQFF.

The chain couples TRBV5-6 to TRBJ2-5; TCRdb names TRBD1, which stays unverified in the absence of DNA. The CDR3 covers 14 residues. The germline V gene has CDR1 SGHDT and CDR2 YYEEEE. The CDR3 reads CASSLAGEVETQYF.

This sequence joins TRBV5-1 and TRBJ2-7; TCRdb's D gene call, TRBD2, goes unchecked for lack of DNA. In germline, CDR1 is SGHRS, CDR2 YFSETQ. This CDR3 has 15 amino acids. CDR3 sequence reads: CASSPGGSFPYEQYF.

The chain combines TRBV10-3 with TRBJ2-2; TCRdb designates TRBD2, a call that cannot be tested without DNA. The CDR3 runs 13 residues. CDR1 ENHRY and CDR2 SYGVKD come from the germline V gene. The CDR3 loop is CAITSLAGGELFF.

The chain recombines TRBV7-8 with TRBJ2-5; TCRdb outputs TRBD1, but without DNA this stays unchecked. There are 15 residues in the CDR3. Per germline, CDR1 SGHVS and CDR2 FQNEAQ. The CDR3: CASSSRAGREETQYF.

This chain uses TRBV18 with TRBJ2-4; TCRdb names TRBD2, which stays unverified in the absence of DNA. This CDR3 has 14 amino acids. Germline V gene lookup returns CDR1 KGHSH and CDR2 LQKENI. CDR3 loop: CASSSGTPKNIQYF.

The chain carries TRBV9 and TRBJ2-2; without DNA, the TCRdb call of TRBD2 cannot be checked. The germline gives CDR1 SGDLS, CDR2 YYNGEE. The CDR3 runs to 16 residues. The chain's CDR3 is CASSVRLAGGTGELFF. The full variable domain, its missing parts supplied by reference TRBV9 and TRBJ2-2, is DSGVTQTPKHLITATGQRVTLRCSPRSGDLSVYWYQQSLDQGLQFLIQYYNGEERAKGNILERFSAQQFPDLHSELNLSSLELGDSALYFCASSVRLAGGTGELFFGEGSRLTVL.

This chain links TRBV6-4 with TRBJ2-3; TCRdb proposes TRBD2, but this gene call is untestable without DNA. This CDR3 region has 16 residues. Germline lookup yields CDR1 MRHNA and CDR2 SNTAGT. The CDR3 sequence: CASSDSSSGSIDTQYF.

V usage is TRBV30 and J usage is TRBJ1-5. This CDR3 contains 15 residues. The germline V gene encodes CDR1 GTSNPN and CDR2 SVGIG (reference sequence). CDR3 amino acids: CAWRPTIGSNQPQHF.

The CDR3 region is CASSEFRDGDYEQYF. V and J are TRBV25-1 and TRBJ2-7; TCRdb's assignment of TRBD1 cannot be checked, as there is no DNA. This CDR3 is built from 15 residues. CDR1 MGHDK and CDR2 SYGVNS come from the germline V gene.

The chain uses TRBV5-1 and TRBJ2-7. Germline assignment: CDR1 SGHRS and CDR2 YFSETQ. The CDR3 is 15 amino acids. The CDR3 here is CASSWDSRNAYEQYF.

V and J are TRBV15 and TRBJ2-2; TCRdb calls TRBD2, which cannot be checked without DNA. CDR1 is LNHNV, CDR2 YYDKDF, per germline (reference sequence). This CDR3 comprises 17 residues. CDR3 amino acids: CATSRDLLRENTGELFF.

The V gene is TRBV5-1, the J gene TRBJ2-1; TCRdb reports TRBD2, a call that lacks DNA to check it against. The length of the CDR3 is 16 residues. CDR1 is SGHRS, CDR2 YFSETQ, per germline. This chain's CDR3 is CASSLVSSGTYNEQFF.

The V gene is TRBV24-1, the J gene TRBJ1-2. The germline CDR1 and CDR2 sequences are KGHDR and SFDVKD. The CDR3 runs 15 residues. CDR3 region: CATSERPGLSSGYTF.

CDR3 loop: CASSVNSQRGTDTQYF. The V call is TRBV5-4, the J call TRBJ2-3; as DNA is missing, the TRBD2 call by TCRdb cannot be tested. The germline CDR1 and CDR2 sequences are SGHNT and YYREEE (reference sequence). The CDR3 spans 16 residues. Filled out from reference TRBV5-4 and TRBJ2-3, the complete variable domain reads ETGVTQSPTHLIKTRGQQVTLRCSSQSGHNTVSWYQQALGQGPQFIFQYYREEENGRGNFPPRFSGLQFPNYSSELNVNALELDDSALYLCASSVNSQRGTDTQYFGPGTRLTVL.